The present T cell receptor (beta chain) was sequenced within a study of beta chain features in type 1 diabetes. There was one heparinised blood draw per donor, averaging about 100 mL. General study points: TCRB CDR3 length was moderately but significantly reduced in all four CD4+ subsets of Type 1 diabetes patients. Possibly, sequencing cDNA over-represented cells that had high TCR expression levels.

Expressed TCRB transcripts were sequenced, since all the RNA that had been isolated was reverse transcribed. Produced via immunoSEQ multiplex PCR; TCRdb's table is partial and in-frame only. The sample shows 600,000 or so clones, roughly an eighth of them seen only once. This clone was found a few times. Its antigen is unknown. The sample comprised naive CD4+ T cells from blood. The receptor's source is a man younger than 30 with type 1 diabetes.

CDR3 protein: CASSLWTTDSDGYTF. CDR3 DNA sequence: TGCGCCAGCAGCTTATGGACGACCGATTCTGATGGCTACACCTTC. The rearrangement joins TRBV5-1 to TRBJ1-2, with D uncertain. The CDR3 spans 15 residues. Germline V gives CDR1 SGHRS, CDR2 YFSETQ. V lost 2 bases and J 6 bases, leaving 17 bases between the germline ends.